The 30 T cell receptor beta chains below come from one sample, sequenced in a study of blood T cells in healthy people across ages. It was with a sample-barcoded 5' primer and a J-beta primer mix that a second PCR of roughly 7 to 12 cycles was run. One entry per CDR3 protein results from TCRdb running MiXCR on the 5' RACE reads. The sample includes 1.5 million to 2 million distinct CDR3 sequences, approximately 50% of them seen just once. The sequencing input was blood. These receptors were obtained from a woman aged 40 to 50 in good health.

This clonotype was counted a few times. A junction end diverges from the germline sequence, so it may reflect a read error. The chain combines TRBV4-3 with TRBJ2-3; unclear D gene. The germline CDR1 and CDR2 sequences are LGHNA and YSLEER. CDR3 length: 14 residues. CDR3 amino acids: CASGQDRATDTQYF. The CDR3 DNA reads TGCGCCAGCGGCCAAGATCGTGCCACAGATACGCAGTATTTT.

The V call is TRBV7-2, the J call TRBJ2-3; TRBD2 aligns across 11 bases. The CDR3 consists of 19 residues. Unmatched junction bases numbered 13, after V lost 5 bases and J lost 0 bases. Germline V gives CDR1 SGHTA, CDR2 FQGNSA. This CDR3 reads CASSPTLISGGVSTDTQYF. The CDR3, as DNA: TGTGCCAGCAGCCCCACCTTAATTAGCGGGGGGGTTAGCACAGATACGCAGTATTTT.

The V gene is TRBV20-1, the J gene TRBJ1-1; D remains unclear. Germline CDR1 reads DFQATT; CDR2 reads SNEGSKA (reference sequence). The CDR3 extends over 13 amino acids. The V end lost 3 bases, the J end lost 1 base, and 9 bases lay between the germline ends. The CDR3 loop reads CSASRVPNTEAFF. CDR3 in DNA: TGCAGTGCTAGTAGGGTCCCGAACACTGAAGCTTTCTTT.

The V gene is TRBV6-6, the J gene TRBJ1-4; D is unresolved. Trimming removed 4 bases at V and 6 bases at J, with 6 bases between. Per the germline V gene, CDR1 is MNHNY and CDR2 is SVGAGI (reference sequence). The CDR3 totals 12 residues. CDR3: CASSWDYEKLFF. The CDR3 nucleotides read TGTGCCAGCAGTTGGGATTATGAAAAACTGTTTTTT.

V gene TRBV6-2 or TRBV6-3 combines with J gene TRBJ2-7, with D hard to call. Germline CDR1 reads MNHEY; CDR2 reads SVGEGT. There are 14 residues in the CDR3. Deletions cut 0 bases from V and 0 bases from J, with 6 bases between. CDR3 sequence: CASSYSESSYEQYF. The CDR3 DNA reads as TGTGCCAGCAGTTACTCGGAATCCTCCTACGAGCAGTACTTC.

This CDR3 is CASSPNPGKPQHF. CDR3 nucleotide sequence: TGTGCCAGCAGCCCTAACCCAGGCAAGCCCCAGCATTTT. The rearrangement links TRBV7-2 to TRBJ1-5; D is uncertain. The CDR3 has 13 amino acids. Germline lookup yields CDR1 SGHTA and CDR2 FQGNSA. V lost 5 bases, J lost 8 bases, and 13 bases lay in between.

This clonotype has only a few counts. The CDR3 nucleotides are TGTGCCAGCAGACCCGGCGGGAGTAGCGGGGGGCAAGAGACCCAGTACTTC. Translating it yields CASRPGGSSGGQETQYF. The V gene is TRBV21-1, the J gene TRBJ2-5; no DNA check was done on the table's D call, TRBD2. TRBV21-1 is given as a pseudogene. The CDR3 loop spans 17 amino acids.

The V gene is TRBV20-1, the J gene TRBJ2-7, with a weak D call TRBD2 (5 bases). Trimming removed 4 bases from V and 0 bases from J, with 22 bases in between. CDR3 length: 17 residues. The germline CDR1 and CDR2 sequences are DFQATT and SNEGSKA (reference sequence). In DNA, the CDR3 is TGCAGTGCTATCCAGCCTCCTTCAAGAACTAGCTCCTACGAGCAGTACTTC. Its translation is CSAIQPPSRTSSYEQYF.

Many counts were recorded for this clonotype. J is TRBJ2-5 and V is TRBV7-2; 8 nucleotides align to TRBD1. The germline V gene has CDR1 SGHTA and CDR2 FQGNSA. CDR3 length: 14 residues. V dropped 5 bases and J dropped 1; count of bases not matched to a gene: 3. Here the CDR3 DNA reads TGTGCCAGCAGCCCGGACAGGGTCCAAGAGACCCAGTACTTC. The encoded protein is CASSPDRVQETQYF.

J is TRBJ1-2 and V is TRBV25-1; the D is unclear. Germline V CDR1 and CDR2: MGHDK, SYGVNS. V lost 3 bases to trimming and J lost 4 bases, with 9 bases between them. This CDR3 contains 13 residues. The CDR3 loop is CASSDQPLYGYTF. The CDR3 DNA reads as TGTGCCAGCAGTGATCAGCCCCTCTATGGCTACACCTTC.

V and J are TRBV5-1 and TRBJ1-1; 8 nucleotides match TRBD1. V was pared by 1 base and J by 6 bases, with 5 bases of the junction left unmatched. CDR1 and CDR2 (germline): SGHRS, YFSETQ. The CDR3 sequence is 14 residues long. CDR3 amino acids: CASSLSTGAPEAFF. The CDR3 nucleotides read TGCGCCAGCAGCTTGTCGACAGGGGCCCCTGAAGCTTTCTTT.

The rearrangement joins TRBV6-1 to TRBJ1-2; TRBD1 matches at 12 bases. CDR1 is MNHNS and CDR2 is SASEGT in the germline V gene. The CDR3 is made up of 14 amino acids. Trimming took 7 bases from V and 5 from J; bases not matched to a gene: 5. CDR3 sequence: CASNMGQGAYGYTF. CDR3 nucleotide sequence: TGTGCCAGCAATATGGGACAGGGGGCGTATGGCTACACCTTC.

V gene TRBV28 combines with J gene TRBJ1-5; D might be TRBD1 (5 bases). The CDR3 is made up of 12 amino acids. V was trimmed by 9 bases and J by 9 bases, leaving 15 bases between them. Looked up from germline, CDR1 is MDHEN and CDR2 is SYDVKM. The CDR3 DNA reads as TGTGCCAGTCGGGACCCCCAGGGGCCCCAGCATTTT. Amino acid sequence: CASRDPQGPQHF.

The chain carries TRBV12-3 or TRBV12-4 and TRBJ2-3; 7 positions match TRBD1. Trimming at V came to 2 bases and at J to 0 bases, leaving 2 bases not matched to a gene. This CDR3 has 15 residues. The CDR3 DNA reads TGTGCCAGCAGTTTAACGACAGGGAGCACAGATACGCAGTATTTT. As protein: CASSLTTGSTDTQYF.

Only a few counts were recorded for this clonotype. The rearrangement uses TRBV27 and TRBJ1-2; D possibly corresponds to TRBD1 (6 bases). The CDR3 contains 15 residues. V dropped 7 bases and J dropped 4 bases, with 19 bases sitting between them. Germline-derived CDR1 and CDR2 are MNHEY and SMNVEV (reference sequence). The CDR3 here is CASTAGAEFGYGYTF. The CDR3 DNA is TGTGCCAGCACGGCGGGGGCTGAGTTTGGCTATGGCTACACCTTC.

CDR3 residues: CASSVHRSQETQYF. Written as DNA, the CDR3 is TGTGCCAGCAGTGTTCACAGGAGCCAAGAGACCCAGTACTTC. The chain links TRBV6-1 to TRBJ2-5; perhaps TRBD1 as D (5 bases). Germline values: CDR1 MNHNS, CDR2 SASEGT. V was shortened by 4 bases and J by 1 base, with 10 bases between the two germline ends. The CDR3 is 14 residues long.

The gene calls are TRBV27 and TRBJ1-5; the D gene is possibly TRBD1 (6 bases). Germline CDR1 and CDR2: MNHEY and SMNVEV (reference sequence). The CDR3 length is 16 residues. V gave up 5 bases and J gave up 1 base, with 15 bases separating them. CDR3 bases: TGTGCCAGCAGTCCAGGGGTGGGGGCCAGCAATCAGCCCCAGCATTTT. This encodes CASSPGVGASNQPQHF.

This clonotype was picked up a small number of times. This chain links TRBV11-1 with TRBJ2-1; weak D call: TRBD1 (5 bases). V lost 7 bases, J lost 3 bases, and 16 bases lay in between. Looked up from germline, CDR1 is SGHAT and CDR2 is FQDESV (reference sequence). The CDR3 sequence is 15 residues long. CDR3 DNA sequence: TGTGCCAGCACACCCCCAGGGATGAACTACAATGAGCAGTTCTTC. Its translation: CASTPPGMNYNEQFF. Full variable domain (outside the CDR3, taken from reference TRBV11-1 and TRBJ2-1): EAEVAQSPRYKITEKSQAVAFWCDPISGHATLYWYRQILGQGPELLVQFQDESVVDDSQLPKDRFSAERLKGVDSTLKIQPAELGDSAMYLCASTPPGMNYNEQFFGPGTRLTVL.

Comment on this clonotype: At one end, the junction sequence differs from germline, possibly due to a read error. V gene TRBV7-2 combines with J gene TRBJ1-2; TRBD1 aligns across 7 bases. The CDR3 runs to 13 residues. CDR1 and CDR2 (germline): SGHTA, FQGNSA. CDR3 sequence reads: CASSPPGQTGYTF. The CDR3 region has the DNA TGTGCCAGCAGCCCGCCGGGACAGACTGGCTACACTTTC.

The chain carries TRBV10-3 and TRBJ2-1; D uncertain. Germline values: CDR1 ENHRY, CDR2 SYGVKD. The CDR3 consists of 13 residues. V shed 2 bases and J shed 5 bases, with 7 bases lying between them. DNA of the CDR3: TGTGCCATCAGTGAGGGACGAAACAATGAGCAGTTCTTC. Translating gives CAISEGRNNEQFF.

The rearrangement joins TRBV18 to TRBJ2-6; D uncertain. V was clipped by 4 bases and J by 0 bases, with 13 bases between them. This CDR3 spans 17 amino acids. Germline loops: CDR1 KGHSH, CDR2 LQKENI. The CDR3 region has the DNA TGTGCCAGCTCACTAAAGACGGTCAGCTCTGGGGCCAACGTCCTGACTTTC. It specifies CASSLKTVSSGANVLTF.

This rearrangement joins TRBV6-1 to TRBJ2-6; D is uncertain. V lost 7 bases, J lost 0 bases, and 19 bases lay in between. Germline CDR1 and CDR2: MNHNS and SASEGT. The CDR3 consists of 18 residues. CDR3 residues: CASNPRAGVLSGANVLTF. CDR3 DNA: TGTGCCAGCAACCCACGGGCAGGTGTCCTCTCTGGGGCCAACGTCCTGACTTTC.

This clonotype was counted between two and nine times. The CDR3 nucleotides are TGCGCCAGCAGCCAAGATCGGGAGCTCAGCTCTGGGGCCAACGTCCTGACTTTC. Protein product: CASSQDRELSSGANVLTF. The rearrangement links TRBV4-1 to TRBJ2-6, with D possibly being TRBD2 (6 bases). Germline assignment: CDR1 MGHRA and CDR2 YSYEKL. This CDR3 spans 18 amino acids. Trimming took off 0 bases at V and 0 bases at J, with 12 bases between the two ends.

The sample holds many counts of this clonotype. An end of the junction differs from the germline gene, which may be a read error. The gene calls are TRBV4-2 and TRBJ2-5; TRBD1 agrees at 8 bases. There are 14 residues in the CDR3. Per the germline V gene, CDR1 is LGHNA and CDR2 is YNFKEQ. The CDR3 sequence is CASSQDRGWETQYF. The CDR3 DNA sequence: TGCGCCAGCAGCCAAGACAGGGGATGGGAGACCCAGTACTTC.

The chain is built from TRBV29-1 and TRBJ2-6; 10 bases are shared with TRBD1. The junction had 6 bases not matched to a gene; V was cut back by 3 bases and J by 4 bases. The CDR3 runs 16 residues. CDR1 is SQVTM and CDR2 is ANQGSEA in the germline V gene. The CDR3 sequence is CSVDGTGVRGANVLTF. The CDR3 DNA follows: TGCAGCGTTGACGGGACAGGGGTACGAGGGGCCAACGTCCTGACTTTC.

In the case of this clonotype: A much bigger clone sits one base away, suggesting this may be a read error. The V gene is TRBV15, the J gene TRBJ2-1; 10 nucleotides line up with TRBD2. Germline trimming cut 8 bases from V and 5 bases from J; bases unmatched to any gene: 9. The CDR3 sequence is 15 residues long. Germline loops: CDR1 LNHNV, CDR2 YYDKDF (reference sequence). CDR3 residues: CATSIAGGSHNEQFF. CDR3 nucleotides: TGTGCCACCTCGATAGCGGGGGGTTCCCACAATGAGCAGTTCTTC.

This clonotype was seen a few times. This chain uses TRBV7-2 with TRBJ2-3, with TRBD2 matching 13 bases. J was trimmed by 7 bases and V by 1 base; bases with no gene match: 17. CDR1 is SGHTA, CDR2 FQGNSA, per germline. The CDR3 runs 20 residues. The CDR3 DNA reads TGTGCCAGCAGCTTAGTGGCACTAGCGGGGGGGAACTCCGACTTAAATACGCAGTATTTT. Translation gives CASSLVALAGGNSDLNTQYF. Full variable domain (remainder filled in from reference TRBV7-2 and TRBJ2-3): GAGVSQSPSNKVTEKGKDVELRCDPISGHTALYWYRQSLGQGLEFLIYFQGNSAPDKSGLPSDRFSAERTGGSVSTLTIQRTQQEDSAVYLCASSLVALAGGNSDLNTQYFGPGTRLTVL.

The V gene is TRBV20-1, the J gene TRBJ2-5, with 9 bases lining up with TRBD1. Germline CDR1 reads DFQATT; CDR2 reads SNEGSKA (reference sequence). The CDR3 sequence is 15 residues long. The junction had 12 bases not matched to a gene; V was cut back by 5 bases and J by 5 bases. This CDR3 reads CSAHSGTGLQETQYF. In nucleotides, the CDR3 is TGCAGTGCTCACTCCGGGACAGGGCTTCAGGAGACCCAGTACTTC.

This clonotype was seen more than once but under ten times. The chain has TRBV5-5 and TRBJ2-7; D perhaps matches TRBD2 (6 bases). Germline lookup yields CDR1 SGHKS and CDR2 YYEKEE (reference sequence). This CDR3 is built from 14 residues. The V end was cut by 0 bases, the J end by 3 bases, with 10 bases between. CDR3: CASSLGGAGYEQYF. Here the CDR3 DNA reads TGTGCCAGCAGCTTGGGCGGGGCAGGCTACGAGCAGTACTTC.

This clonotype came up once. One end of the junction fails to match germline, which may point to a read error. The V call is TRBV7-2, the J call TRBJ2-7; 8 nucleotides agree with TRBD1. CDR3 length: 15 residues. CDR1 is SGHTA and CDR2 is FQGNSA in the germline V gene. The CDR3 region is CASSFTGGSSYEQNF. As DNA, the CDR3 is TGTGCCAGCAGCTTCACAGGGGGAAGCTCCTACGAGCAGAACTTC.